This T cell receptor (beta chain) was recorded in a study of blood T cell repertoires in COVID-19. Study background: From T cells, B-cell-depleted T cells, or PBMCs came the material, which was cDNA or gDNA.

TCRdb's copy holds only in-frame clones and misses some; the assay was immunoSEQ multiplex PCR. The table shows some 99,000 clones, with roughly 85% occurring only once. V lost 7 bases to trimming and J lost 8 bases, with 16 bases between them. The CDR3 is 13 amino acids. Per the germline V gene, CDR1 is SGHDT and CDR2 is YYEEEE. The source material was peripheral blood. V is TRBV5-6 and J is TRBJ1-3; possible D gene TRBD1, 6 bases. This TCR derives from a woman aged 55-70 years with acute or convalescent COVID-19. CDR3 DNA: TGTGCCAGCGGAAGAGGAGGGGGGGACACCATATATTTT. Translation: CASGRGGGDTIYF.